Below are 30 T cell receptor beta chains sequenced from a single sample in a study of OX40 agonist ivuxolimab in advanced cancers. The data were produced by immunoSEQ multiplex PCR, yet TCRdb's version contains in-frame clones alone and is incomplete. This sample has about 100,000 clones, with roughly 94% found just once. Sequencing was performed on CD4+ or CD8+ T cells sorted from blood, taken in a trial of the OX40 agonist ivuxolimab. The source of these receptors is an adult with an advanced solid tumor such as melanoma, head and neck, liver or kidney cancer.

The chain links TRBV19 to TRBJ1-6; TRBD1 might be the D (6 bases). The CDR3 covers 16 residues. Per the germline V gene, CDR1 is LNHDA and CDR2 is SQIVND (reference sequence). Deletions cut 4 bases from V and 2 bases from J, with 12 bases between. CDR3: CASSSHRDTYNSPLHF. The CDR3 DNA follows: TGTGCCAGTAGTAGCCACCGGGACACCTATAATTCACCCCTCCACTTT.

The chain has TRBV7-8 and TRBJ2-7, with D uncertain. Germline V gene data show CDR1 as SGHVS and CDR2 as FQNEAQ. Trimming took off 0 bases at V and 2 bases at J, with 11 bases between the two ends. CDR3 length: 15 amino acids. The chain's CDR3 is CASSLAREVTYEQYF. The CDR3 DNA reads TGTGCCAGCAGCTTAGCCCGAGAGGTTACCTACGAGCAGTACTTC.

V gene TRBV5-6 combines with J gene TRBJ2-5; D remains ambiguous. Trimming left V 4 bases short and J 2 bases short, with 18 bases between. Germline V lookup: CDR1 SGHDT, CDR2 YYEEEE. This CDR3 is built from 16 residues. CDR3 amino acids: CASSLWSGPRQETQYF. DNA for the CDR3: TGTGCCAGCAGCCTTTGGTCAGGACCGAGGCAAGAGACCCAGTACTTC.

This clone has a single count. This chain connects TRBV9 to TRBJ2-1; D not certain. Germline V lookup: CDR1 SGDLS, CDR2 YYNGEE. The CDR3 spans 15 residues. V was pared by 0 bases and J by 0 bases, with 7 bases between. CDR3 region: CASSVGGNSYNEQFF. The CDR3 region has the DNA TGTGCCAGCAGCGTAGGGGGTAACTCCTACAATGAGCAGTTCTTC.

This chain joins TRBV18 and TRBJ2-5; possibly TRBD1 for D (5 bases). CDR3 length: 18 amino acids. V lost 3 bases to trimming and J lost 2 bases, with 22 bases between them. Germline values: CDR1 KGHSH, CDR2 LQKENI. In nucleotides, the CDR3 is TGTGCCAGCTCACCCTCTACGCTTGACAGAGTATTACAAGAGACCCAGTACTTC. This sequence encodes CASSPSTLDRVLQETQYF.

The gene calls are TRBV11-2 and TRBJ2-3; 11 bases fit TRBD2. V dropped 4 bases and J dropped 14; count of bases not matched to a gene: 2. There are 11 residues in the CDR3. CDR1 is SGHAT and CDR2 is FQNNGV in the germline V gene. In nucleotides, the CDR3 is TGTGCCAGCAGCTCGGGACTAGCGGTGTATTTT. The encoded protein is CASSSGLAVYF. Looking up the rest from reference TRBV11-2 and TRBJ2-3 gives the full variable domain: EAGVAQSPRYKIIEKRQSVAFWCNPISGHATLYWYQQILGQGPKLLIQFQNNGVVDDSQLPKDRFSAERLKGVDSTLKIQPAKLEDSAVYLCASSSGLAVYFGPGTRLTVL.

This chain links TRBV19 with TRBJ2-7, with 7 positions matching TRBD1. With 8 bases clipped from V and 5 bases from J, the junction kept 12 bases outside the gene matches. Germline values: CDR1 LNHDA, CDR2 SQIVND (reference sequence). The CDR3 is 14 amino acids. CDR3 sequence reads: CASSSLDRVDEQYF. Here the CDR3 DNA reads TGTGCCAGTTCTTCCCTTGACAGGGTCGACGAGCAGTACTTC.

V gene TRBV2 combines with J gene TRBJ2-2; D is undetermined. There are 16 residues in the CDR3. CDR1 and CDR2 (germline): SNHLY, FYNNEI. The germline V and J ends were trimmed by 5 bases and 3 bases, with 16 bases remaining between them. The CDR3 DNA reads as TGTGCCAGCAGTTACTTTTTTGACCGTGACACCGGGGAGCTGTTTTTT. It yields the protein CASSYFFDRDTGELFF.

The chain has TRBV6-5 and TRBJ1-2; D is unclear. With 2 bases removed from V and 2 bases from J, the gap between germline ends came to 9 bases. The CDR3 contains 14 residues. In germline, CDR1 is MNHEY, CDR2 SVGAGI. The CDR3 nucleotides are TGTGCCAGCAGTTACGGAGTCTCAAACTATGGCTACACCTTC. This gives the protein CASSYGVSNYGYTF.

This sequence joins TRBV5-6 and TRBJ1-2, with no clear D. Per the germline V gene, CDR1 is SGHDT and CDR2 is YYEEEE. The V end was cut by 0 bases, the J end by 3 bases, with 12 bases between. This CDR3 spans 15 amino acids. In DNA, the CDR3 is TGTGCCAGCAGCTTGGTCCAGGTTTTTGACTATGGCTACACCTTC. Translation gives CASSLVQVFDYGYTF.

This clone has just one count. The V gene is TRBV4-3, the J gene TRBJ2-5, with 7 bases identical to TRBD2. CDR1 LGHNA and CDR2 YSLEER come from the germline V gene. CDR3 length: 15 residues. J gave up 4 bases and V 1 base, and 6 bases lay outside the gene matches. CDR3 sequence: CASSQGGGIRETQYF. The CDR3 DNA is TGCGCCAGCAGCCAAGGGGGGGGGATTAGAGAGACCCAGTACTTC.

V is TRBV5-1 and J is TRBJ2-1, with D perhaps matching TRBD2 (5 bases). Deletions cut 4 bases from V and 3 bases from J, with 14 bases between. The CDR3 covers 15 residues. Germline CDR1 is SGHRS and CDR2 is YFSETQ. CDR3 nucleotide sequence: TGCGCCAGCAGCCCCGTTGGGGAGAACTACAATGAGCAGTTCTTC. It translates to CASSPVGENYNEQFF.

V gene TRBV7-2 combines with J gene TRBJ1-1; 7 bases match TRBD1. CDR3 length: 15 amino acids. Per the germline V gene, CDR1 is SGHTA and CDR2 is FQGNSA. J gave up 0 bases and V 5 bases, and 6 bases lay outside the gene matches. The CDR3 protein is CASSRPTGMNTEAFF. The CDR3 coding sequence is TGTGCCAGCAGCCGACCGACAGGGATGAACACTGAAGCTTTCTTT.

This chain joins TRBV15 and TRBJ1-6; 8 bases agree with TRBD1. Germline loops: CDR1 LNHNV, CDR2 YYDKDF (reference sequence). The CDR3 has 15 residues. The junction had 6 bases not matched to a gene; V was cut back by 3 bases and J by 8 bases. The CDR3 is CATSRTLDRDSPLHF. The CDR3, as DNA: TGTGCCACCAGCAGGACCTTGGACAGGGATTCACCCCTCCACTTT.

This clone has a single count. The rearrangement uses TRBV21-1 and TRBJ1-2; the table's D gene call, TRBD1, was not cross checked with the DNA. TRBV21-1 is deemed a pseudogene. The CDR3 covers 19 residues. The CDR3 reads CASSKMSGDRNKSNYGYTF. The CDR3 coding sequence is TGTGCCAGCAGCAAAATGAGTGGGGACAGGAATAAAAGTAACTATGGCTACACCTTC.

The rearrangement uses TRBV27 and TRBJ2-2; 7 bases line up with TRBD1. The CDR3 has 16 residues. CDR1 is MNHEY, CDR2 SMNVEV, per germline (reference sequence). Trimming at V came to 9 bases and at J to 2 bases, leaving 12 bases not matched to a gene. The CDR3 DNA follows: TGTGCCAGTCATTCCGGGACAGTCCTTAACACCGGGGAGCTGTTTTTT. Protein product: CASHSGTVLNTGELFF.

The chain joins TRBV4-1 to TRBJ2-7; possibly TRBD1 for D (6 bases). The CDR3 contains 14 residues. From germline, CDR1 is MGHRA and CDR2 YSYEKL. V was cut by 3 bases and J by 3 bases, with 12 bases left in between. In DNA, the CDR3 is TGCGCCAGCAGCCAGGGGGCTCCAAACTACGAGCAGTACTTC. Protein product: CASSQGAPNYEQYF.

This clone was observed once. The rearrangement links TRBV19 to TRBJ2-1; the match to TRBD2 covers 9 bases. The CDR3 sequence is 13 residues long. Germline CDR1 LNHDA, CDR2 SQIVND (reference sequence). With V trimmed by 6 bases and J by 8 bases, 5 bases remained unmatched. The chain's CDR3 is CASSTSGSDEQFF. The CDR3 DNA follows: TGTGCCAGTAGCACTAGCGGGTCGGATGAGCAGTTCTTC.

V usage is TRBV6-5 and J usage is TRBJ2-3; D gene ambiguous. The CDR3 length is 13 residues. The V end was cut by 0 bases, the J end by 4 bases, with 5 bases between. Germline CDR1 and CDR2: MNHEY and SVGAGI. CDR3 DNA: TGTGCCAGCAGTTACTCGATATCAGATACGCAGTATTTT. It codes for CASSYSISDTQYF.

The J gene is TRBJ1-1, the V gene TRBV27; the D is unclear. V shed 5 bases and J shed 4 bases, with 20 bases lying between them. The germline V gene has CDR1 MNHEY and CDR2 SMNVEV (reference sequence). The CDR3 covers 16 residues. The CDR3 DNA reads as TGTGCCAGCAGTAACGGCAGGCCCGGTGTCGGCACTGAAGCTTTCTTT. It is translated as CASSNGRPGVGTEAFF.

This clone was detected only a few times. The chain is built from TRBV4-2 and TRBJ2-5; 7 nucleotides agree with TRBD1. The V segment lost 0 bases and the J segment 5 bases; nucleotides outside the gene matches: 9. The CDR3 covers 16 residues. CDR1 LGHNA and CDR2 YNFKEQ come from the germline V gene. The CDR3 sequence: CASSQDRGTEDETQYF. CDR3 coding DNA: TGTGCCAGCAGCCAAGATAGGGGGACAGAGGATGAGACCCAGTACTTC.

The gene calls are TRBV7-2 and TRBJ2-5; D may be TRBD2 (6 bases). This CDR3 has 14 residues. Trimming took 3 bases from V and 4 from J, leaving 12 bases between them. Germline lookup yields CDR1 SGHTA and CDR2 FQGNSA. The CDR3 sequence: CASSFRVGGETQYF. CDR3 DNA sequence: TGTGCCAGCAGCTTTAGAGTCGGGGGAGAGACCCAGTACTTC. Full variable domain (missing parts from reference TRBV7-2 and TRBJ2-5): GAGVSQSPSNKVTEKGKDVELRCDPISGHTALYWYRQSLGQGLEFLIYFQGNSAPDKSGLPSDRFSAERTGGSVSTLTIQRTQQEDSAVYLCASSFRVGGETQYFGPGTRLLVL.

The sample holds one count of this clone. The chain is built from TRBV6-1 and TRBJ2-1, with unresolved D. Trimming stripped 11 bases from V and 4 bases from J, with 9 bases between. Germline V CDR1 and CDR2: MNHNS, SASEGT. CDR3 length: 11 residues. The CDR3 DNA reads TGTGCCTCCTTGGGATACAATGAGCAGTTCTTC. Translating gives CASLGYNEQFF.

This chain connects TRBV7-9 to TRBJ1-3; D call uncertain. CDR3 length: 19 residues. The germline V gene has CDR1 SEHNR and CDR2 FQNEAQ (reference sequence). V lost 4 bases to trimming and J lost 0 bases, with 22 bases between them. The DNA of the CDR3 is TGTGCCAGCAGCTCCACAACCCCGCGGCACATGCACTCTGGAAACACCATATATTTT. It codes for CASSSTTPRHMHSGNTIYF.

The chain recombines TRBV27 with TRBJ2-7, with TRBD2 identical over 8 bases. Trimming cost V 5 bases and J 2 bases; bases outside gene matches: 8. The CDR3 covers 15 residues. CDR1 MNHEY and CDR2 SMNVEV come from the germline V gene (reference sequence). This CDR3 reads CASSGQREFPYEQYF. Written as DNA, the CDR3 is TGTGCCAGCAGTGGTCAGCGGGAGTTCCCCTACGAGCAGTACTTC.

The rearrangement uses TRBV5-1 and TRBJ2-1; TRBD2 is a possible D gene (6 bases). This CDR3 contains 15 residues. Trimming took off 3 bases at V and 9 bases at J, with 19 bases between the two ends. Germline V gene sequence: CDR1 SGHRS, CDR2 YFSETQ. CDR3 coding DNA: TGCGCCAGCAGCTCCGTTGCGGGGTTGTCGAGTGAGCAGTTCTTC. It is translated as CASSSVAGLSSEQFF.

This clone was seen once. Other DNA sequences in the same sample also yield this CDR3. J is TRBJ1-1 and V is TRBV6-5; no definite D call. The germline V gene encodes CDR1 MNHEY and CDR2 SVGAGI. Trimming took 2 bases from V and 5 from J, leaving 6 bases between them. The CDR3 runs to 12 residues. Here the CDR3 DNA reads TGTGCCAGCAGTTACGGGGAAACTGAAGCTTTCTTT. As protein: CASSYGETEAFF.

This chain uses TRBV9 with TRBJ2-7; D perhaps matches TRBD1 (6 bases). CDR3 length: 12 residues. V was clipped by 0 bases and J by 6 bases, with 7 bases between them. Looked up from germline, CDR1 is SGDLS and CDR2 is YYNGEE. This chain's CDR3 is CASSVGGLEQYF. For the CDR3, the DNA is TGTGCCAGCAGCGTAGGGGGGCTCGAGCAGTACTTC.

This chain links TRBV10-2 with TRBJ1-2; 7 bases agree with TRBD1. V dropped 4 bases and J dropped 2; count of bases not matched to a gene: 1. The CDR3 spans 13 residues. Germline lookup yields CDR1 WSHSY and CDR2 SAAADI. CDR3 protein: CASSAQGNYGYTF. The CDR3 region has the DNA TGCGCCAGCAGTGCACAGGGGAACTATGGCTACACCTTC.

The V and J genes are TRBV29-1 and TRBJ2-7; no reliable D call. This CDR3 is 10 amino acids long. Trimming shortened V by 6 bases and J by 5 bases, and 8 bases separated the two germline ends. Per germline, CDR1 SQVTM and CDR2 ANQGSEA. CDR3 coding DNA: TGCAGCGTAGCAGACCACGAGCAGTACTTC. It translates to CSVADHEQYF.